This T cell receptor (beta chain) was observed in a study of shared clonotypes between healthy human individuals (TCRdb year 2020). Broadly, across the study: The cohort included three men and a couple of women between 18 and 49 years of age. For each donor, three plates each were used for CD4 naive and CD4 memory, two plates were used for CD8 naive, and one plate was used for CD8 memory. Per donor, leukapheresis produced somewhere between about 0.8 and 9 billion PBMCs. The study deeply sequenced blood TCR repertoires of about five healthy adults to estimate repertoire size and the extent of clonotype sharing between individuals. To increase sequencing depth and limit assay-specific biases, TCR repertoire library preparation and sequencing were carried out by different laboratories using diverse techniques.

Healthy HIV-negative adults with no recently reported acute infections or vaccinations were included as donors. Every donor was a Caucasian adult residing in Nashville, Tennessee, USA. CD4+ T cells were enriched by magnetic negative selection, after which naive cells were positively selected on CD45RA and the negative fraction was taken as the memory subset. Blood was collected by leukapheresis, and PBMCs were isolated by Ficoll-Histopaque density gradient centrifugation and then cryopreserved in liquid nitrogen vapor phase. Analytical flow cytometry was used to check the purity and quantity of each magnetically sorted T cell population. From each sorted fraction, genomic DNA was isolated and quantified by UV absorbance on a Nanodrop 2000c. CDR1 and CDR2 are read off the germline V gene as MGHRA and YSYEKL. The V and J ends are trimmed by 4 bases and 8 bases, leaving 20 bases between them. The CDR3 has 16 amino acids, counting the end cysteine and phenylalanine. The only DNA kept is the CDR3, 48 bases in frame from the first base.

As regards this clone: The antigen it recognizes is unknown. Base qualities are missing; no much larger clone stands one base away.

The investigation overall reported the following: Because the study included a small number of donors, the genetic and exposure-history diversity represented was limited. Sharing across a few donors was observed for about 5% of naive CD4, less than 4% of naive CD8, 2% to 2.5% of memory CD4, and about 0.39% of memory CD8 clonotypes. Sampling was restricted to blood, and TCR repertoires in tissues likely differ from the TCR repertoires found in blood. Rarefaction of sorted-subset datasets indicated incomplete sequencing despite the large sequencing depth. Clonotypes shared by all four sorted-subset donors showed higher generation probabilities than non-shared clonotypes. Pairwise subsampling led to the expectation that sequencing depth would affect the degree of clonotype sharing among donors. Estimated clonotype richness was generally larger for naive than for memory subsets.

Using the deep immunoSEQ assay, TCR CDR3 regions were amplified from genomic DNA by multiplex PCR. Extracted genomic DNA from each cell subset was spread evenly across all wells of several immunoSEQ 96-well plates, with each plate serving as a replicate. Each replicate PCR for sorted subsets received 150 to 250 ng genomic DNA, equal to tens of thousands of T cell genomes. Purified libraries were quantified with a Qubit 3.0 fluorometer, sized on a Bioanalyzer 2100, and re-quantified with the KAPA Library Quantification kit. Every immunoSEQ 96-well plate was sequenced on a dedicated single-read 150-cycle Illumina NextSeq 550 flow cell. The published analysis was carried out like this. Because only junctional sequences without quality scores were contained in the immunoSEQ output, filtering matching that applied to full-length reads could not be performed. Sequences were annotated with PyIR, a Python wrapper for IgBLAST v1.9, and V/J genes and CDR3 were assigned using IMGT germline references. Reads were removed for weak V/J assignments (E-value above 1e-6), missing CDR3, stop codons, out-of-frame junctions, or ambiguous translated residues. A V3J clonotype was defined by an identical inferred V gene, J gene, and CDR3 amino acid sequence. Percentage overlap between repertoires was calculated by dividing the number of shared unique clonotypes by the size of the smaller repertoire. Three approaches were used to assess repertoire richness: RTK rarefaction, the Chao1 estimator, and Recon v2.1 estimates of unobserved clonotypes. Generation probabilities for all TCRbeta clonotypes obtained by the gDNA method from a handful of donors were computed using OLGA. TCRdb holds this immuneACCESS table with in-frame rearrangements only. Some clones are missing; in checked studies, unresolved V genes explain under half, and the rest has no known cause. That table supplies the V and J calls and clone size; D and trimming were determined from the DNA. In all, the sample holds some 2 million clones, and roughly 94% of those were seen once. Approximately 0.13% of the sample comes from the top ten.

The V and J segments used are TRBV4-1 and TRBJ1-4, with no confident D gene call. The clonotype comes from a man aged 18 to 29 in good health. The source material was naive CD4+ T cells sorted from blood. The intended sense of this specimen's cell subset or site label: CD45RA+ positively selected. In nucleotides, the sequence is TGCGCCAGCAGCCGTCCGGGTCCTACTAAAGGGGAAAAACTGTTTTTT. Translated, it gives CASSRPGPTKGEKLFF.